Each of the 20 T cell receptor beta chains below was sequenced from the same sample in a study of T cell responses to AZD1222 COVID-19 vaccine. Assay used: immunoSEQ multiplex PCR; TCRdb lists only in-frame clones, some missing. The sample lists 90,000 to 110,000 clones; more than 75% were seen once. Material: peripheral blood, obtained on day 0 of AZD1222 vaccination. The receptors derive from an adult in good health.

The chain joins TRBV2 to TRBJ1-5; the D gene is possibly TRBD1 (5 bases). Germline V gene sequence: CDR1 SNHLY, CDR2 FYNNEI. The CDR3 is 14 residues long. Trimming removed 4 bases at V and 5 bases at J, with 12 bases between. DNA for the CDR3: TGTGCCAGCAGTGCTCAGGGTGGCGATCAGCCCCAGCATTTT. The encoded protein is CASSAQGGDQPQHF.

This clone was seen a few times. CDR3 sequence: CASSLAQLDYEQYF. CDR3 sequence (DNA): TGTGCCAGCAGCTTAGCACAGTTAGACTACGAGCAGTACTTC. This chain uses TRBV7-2 with TRBJ2-7; D unclear. Between the trimmed V and J ends, which lost 0 bases and 3 bases, there was a span of 9 bases. The CDR3 has 14 residues. Germline V gene sequence: CDR1 SGHTA, CDR2 FQGNSA.

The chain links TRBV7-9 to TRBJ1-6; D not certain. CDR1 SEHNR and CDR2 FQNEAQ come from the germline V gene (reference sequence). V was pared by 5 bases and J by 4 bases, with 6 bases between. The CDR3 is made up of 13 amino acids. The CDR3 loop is CASSARYNSPLHF. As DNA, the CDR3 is TGTGCCAGCAGCGCACGATATAATTCACCCCTCCACTTT.

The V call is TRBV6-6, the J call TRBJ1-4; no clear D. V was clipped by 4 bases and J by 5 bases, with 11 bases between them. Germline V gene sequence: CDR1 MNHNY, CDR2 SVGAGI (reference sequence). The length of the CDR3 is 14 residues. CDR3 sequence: CASSSGRINEKLFF. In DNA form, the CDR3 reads TGTGCCAGCAGTTCGGGGAGAATAAATGAAAAACTGTTTTTT.

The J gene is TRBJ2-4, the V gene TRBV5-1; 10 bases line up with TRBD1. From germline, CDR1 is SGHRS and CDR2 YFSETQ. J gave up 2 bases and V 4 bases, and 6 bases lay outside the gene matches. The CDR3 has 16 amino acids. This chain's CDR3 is CASSIQTGGSKNIQYF. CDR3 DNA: TGCGCCAGCAGCATACAGACAGGGGGCTCCAAAAACATTCAGTACTTC.

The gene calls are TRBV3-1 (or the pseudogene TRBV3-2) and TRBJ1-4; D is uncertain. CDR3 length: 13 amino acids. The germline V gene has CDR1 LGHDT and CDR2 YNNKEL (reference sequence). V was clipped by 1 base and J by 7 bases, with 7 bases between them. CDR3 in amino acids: CASSQAGIEKLFF. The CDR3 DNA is TGTGCCAGCAGCCAAGCGGGGATTGAAAAACTGTTTTTT.

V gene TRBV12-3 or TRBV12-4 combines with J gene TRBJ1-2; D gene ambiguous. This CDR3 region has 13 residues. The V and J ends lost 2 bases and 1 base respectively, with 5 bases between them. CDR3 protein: CASSLTDNYGYTF. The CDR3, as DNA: TGTGCCAGCAGTTTAACCGATAACTATGGCTACACCTTC.

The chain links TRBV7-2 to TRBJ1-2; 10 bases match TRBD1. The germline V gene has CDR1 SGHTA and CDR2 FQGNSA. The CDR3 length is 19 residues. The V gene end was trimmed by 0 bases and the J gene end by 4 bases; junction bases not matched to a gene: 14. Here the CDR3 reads CASSLAPERQGAWIYGYTF. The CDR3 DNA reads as TGTGCCAGCAGCTTAGCGCCAGAGCGACAGGGGGCGTGGATCTATGGCTACACCTTC.

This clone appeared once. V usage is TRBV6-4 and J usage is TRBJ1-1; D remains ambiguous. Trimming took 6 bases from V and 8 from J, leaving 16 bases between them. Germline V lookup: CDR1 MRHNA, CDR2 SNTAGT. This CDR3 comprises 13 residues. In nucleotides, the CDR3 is TGTGCCAGCAGGCGCAGTGTCCTCGGGGAAGCTTTCTTT. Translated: CASRRSVLGEAFF.

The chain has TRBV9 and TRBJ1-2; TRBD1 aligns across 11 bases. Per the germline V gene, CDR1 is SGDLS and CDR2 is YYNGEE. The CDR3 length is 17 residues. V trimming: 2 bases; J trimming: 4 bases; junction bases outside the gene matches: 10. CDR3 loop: CASSVGGQGVTIYGYTF. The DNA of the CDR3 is TGTGCCAGCAGCGTTGGGGGACAGGGGGTAACTATCTATGGCTACACCTTC.

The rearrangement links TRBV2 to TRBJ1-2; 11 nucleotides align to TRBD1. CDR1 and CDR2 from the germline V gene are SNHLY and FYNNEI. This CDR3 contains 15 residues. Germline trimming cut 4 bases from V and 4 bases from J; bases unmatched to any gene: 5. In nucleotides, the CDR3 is TGTGCCAGCAGTGGGACAGGGGGCTTGGGCTATGGCTACACCTTC. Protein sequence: CASSGTGGLGYGYTF.

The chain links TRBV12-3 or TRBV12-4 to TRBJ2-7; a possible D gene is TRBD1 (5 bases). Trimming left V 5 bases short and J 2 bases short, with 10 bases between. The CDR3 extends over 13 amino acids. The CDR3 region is CASSPTATYEQYF. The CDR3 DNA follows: TGTGCCAGCAGTCCGACAGCAACCTACGAGCAGTACTTC.

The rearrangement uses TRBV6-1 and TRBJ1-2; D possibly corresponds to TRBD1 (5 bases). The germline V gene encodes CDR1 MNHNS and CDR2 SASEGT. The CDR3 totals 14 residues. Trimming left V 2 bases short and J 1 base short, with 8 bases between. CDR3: CASSESGVNYGYTF. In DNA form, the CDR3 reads TGTGCCAGCAGTGAATCGGGGGTTAACTATGGCTACACCTTC.

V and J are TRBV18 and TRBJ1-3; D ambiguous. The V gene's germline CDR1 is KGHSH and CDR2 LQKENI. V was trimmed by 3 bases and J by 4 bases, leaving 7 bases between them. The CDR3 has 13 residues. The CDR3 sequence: CASSPRAGNTIYF. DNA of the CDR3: TGTGCCAGCTCACCCCGGGCAGGAAACACCATATATTTT.

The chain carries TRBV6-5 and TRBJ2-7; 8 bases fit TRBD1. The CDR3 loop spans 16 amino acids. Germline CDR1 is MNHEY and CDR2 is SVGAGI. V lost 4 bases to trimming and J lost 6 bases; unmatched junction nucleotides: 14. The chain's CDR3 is CASSSMTGEVPFEQYF. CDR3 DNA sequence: TGTGCCAGCAGTTCCATGACAGGGGAGGTTCCCTTCGAGCAGTACTTC.

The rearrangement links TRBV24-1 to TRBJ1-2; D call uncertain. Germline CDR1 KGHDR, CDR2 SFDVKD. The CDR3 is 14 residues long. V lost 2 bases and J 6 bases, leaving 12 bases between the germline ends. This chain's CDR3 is CATSDYPTADGYTF. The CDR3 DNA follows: TGTGCCACCAGTGATTACCCAACAGCGGATGGCTACACCTTC.

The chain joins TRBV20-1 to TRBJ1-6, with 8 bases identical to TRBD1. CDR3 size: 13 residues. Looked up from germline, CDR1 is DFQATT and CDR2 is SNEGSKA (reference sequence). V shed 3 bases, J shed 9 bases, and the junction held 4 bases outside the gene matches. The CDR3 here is CSASQGASSPLHF. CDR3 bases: TGCAGTGCTAGTCAGGGGGCTAGTTCACCCCTCCACTTT.

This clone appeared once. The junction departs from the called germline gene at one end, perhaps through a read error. CDR3 region: CASSPGTSPSYEQYF. CDR3 bases: TGTGCTAGCAGCCCCGGGACTAGTCCGTCATACGAGCAGTACTTC. The rearrangement links TRBV7-7 to TRBJ2-7, with TRBD2 matching over 8 bases. Germline CDR1 and CDR2: SSHAT and FNYEAQ (reference sequence). This CDR3 comprises 15 residues.

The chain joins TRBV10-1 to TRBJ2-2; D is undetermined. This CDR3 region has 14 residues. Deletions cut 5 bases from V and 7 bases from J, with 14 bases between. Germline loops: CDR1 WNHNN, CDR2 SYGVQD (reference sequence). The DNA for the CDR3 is TGCGCCAGCAGTAGTAATCTTAGGGACGGGGAGCTGTTTTTT. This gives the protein CASSSNLRDGELFF.

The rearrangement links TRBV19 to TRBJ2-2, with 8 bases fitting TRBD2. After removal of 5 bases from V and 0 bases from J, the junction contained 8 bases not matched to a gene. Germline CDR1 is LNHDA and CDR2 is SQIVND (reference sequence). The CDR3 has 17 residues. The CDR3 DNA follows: TGTGCCAGTAGTCCAAGGCGGGGGGCTGCGAACACCGGGGAGCTGTTTTTT. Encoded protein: CASSPRRGAANTGELFF.